One and the same sample provided the 18 T cell receptor beta chains below, sequenced in a study of T-cell memory formation after mild COVID-19. One entry per CDR3 protein, called by TCRdb with MiXCR from the 5' RACE reads. This repertoire shows approximately 89,000 distinct CDR3 sequences, around 27% found once; its top ten account for 42%. Sequencing was done on a sample of PBMCs or a T cell subset sorted from them (not recorded which). The receptors originated from a man younger than 35 who had mild COVID-19 (a few samples of this study predate the infection). Cell type and time point are not known.

The V call is TRBV5-5, the J call TRBJ2-7, with D tentatively TRBD1 (5 bases). The germline V and J ends were trimmed by 0 bases and 5 bases, with 6 bases remaining between them. CDR1 SGHKS and CDR2 YYEKEE come from the germline V gene (reference sequence). CDR3 length equals 12 residues. CDR3 in amino acids: CASSLVGDEQYF. CDR3 bases: TGTGCCAGCAGCTTGGTAGGGGACGAGCAGTACTTC.

The V call is TRBV12-3 or TRBV12-4, the J call TRBJ1-2; D gene ambiguous. Trimming removed 6 bases from V and 8 bases from J, with 19 bases in between. This CDR3 has 14 amino acids. The CDR3 DNA is TGTGCCAGCAGCAACAGACCCGGCCTGGGGGGCTACACCTTC. This sequence encodes CASSNRPGLGGYTF.

The rearrangement links TRBV4-1 to TRBJ2-1; D is possibly TRBD1 (6 bases). This CDR3 has 15 amino acids. In germline, CDR1 is MGHRA, CDR2 YSYEKL. Trimming pared 3 bases from V and 10 bases from J, leaving 19 bases between. Written as DNA, the CDR3 is TGCGCCAGCAGCCACGGGACACCCCAGGGAGTAGAGCAGTTCTTC. Encoded protein: CASSHGTPQGVEQFF.

This chain uses TRBV12-3 or TRBV12-4 with TRBJ2-7; TRBD1 might be the D (5 bases). The V and J ends lost 3 bases and 0 bases respectively, with 12 bases between them. The CDR3 has 15 residues. For the CDR3, the DNA is TGTGCCAGCAGTTTGGGGCCTTCCGGCTCCTACGAGCAGTACTTC. Translated: CASSLGPSGSYEQYF.

This clonotype was observed a few times. The chain links TRBV29-1 to TRBJ2-7; tentative D call: TRBD2 (6 bases). Germline lookup yields CDR1 SQVTM and CDR2 ANQGSEA. The CDR3 is 11 residues long. Deletions cut 4 bases from V and 6 bases from J, with 10 bases between. The chain's CDR3 is CSVVNGGEQYV. CDR3 sequence (DNA): TGCAGCGTTGTAAACGGGGGCGAGCAGTACGTC.

This clonotype turned up a few times. The rearrangement uses TRBV5-1 and TRBJ1-4; D is unresolved. Germline V gives CDR1 SGHRS, CDR2 YFSETQ. The V end lost 0 bases, the J end lost 8 bases, and 11 bases lay between the germline ends. This CDR3 is built from 14 residues. The CDR3 sequence is CASSLAGPGEKLFF. The CDR3 DNA sequence: TGCGCCAGCAGCTTGGCGGGCCCCGGCGAAAAACTGTTTTTT.

The chain uses TRBV9 and TRBJ2-2, with TRBD2 matching 9 bases. The CDR3 has 16 amino acids. From germline, CDR1 is SGDLS and CDR2 YYNGEE. The junction had 7 bases not matched to a gene; V was cut back by 1 base and J by 6 bases. The CDR3 DNA follows: TGTGCCAGCAGCGTAAGCGGGGGGACCTCCCCCGGGGAGCTGTTTTTT. The encoded protein is CASSVSGGTSPGELFF. Combining the CDR3 with reference TRBV9 and TRBJ2-2 gives the whole variable domain DSGVTQTPKHLITATGQRVTLRCSPRSGDLSVYWYQQSLDQGLQFLIQYYNGEERAKGNILERFSAQQFPDLHSELNLSSLELGDSALYFCASSVSGGTSPGELFFGEGSRLTVL.

This clonotype showed up just a few times. The chain is built from TRBV12-3 or TRBV12-4 and TRBJ2-5; weak D call: TRBD1 (5 bases). V was clipped by 8 bases and J by 3 bases, with 7 bases between them. This CDR3 contains 11 residues. The CDR3: CASQGEETQYF. Written as DNA, the CDR3 is TGTGCCAGCCAGGGTGAAGAGACCCAGTACTTC.

The V and J genes are TRBV4-3 and TRBJ2-2, with TRBD1 identical over 10 bases. Germline CDR1 LGHNA, CDR2 YSLEER. This CDR3 comprises 19 residues. V shed 4 bases and J 0 bases; nucleotides not matched to a gene: 11. The CDR3 loop reads CASSPIPDRGKTNTGELFF. The CDR3 bases are TGCGCCAGCAGCCCCATACCGGACAGGGGGAAGACGAACACCGGGGAGCTGTTTTTT.

A few counts support this clonotype. The chain couples TRBV6-2 or TRBV6-3 to TRBJ2-5, with D unclear. The CDR3 covers 13 residues. In germline, CDR1 is MNHEY, CDR2 SVGEGT. V was shortened by 6 bases and J by 5 bases, with 13 bases between the two germline ends. CDR3 in DNA: TGTGCCAGCAGCCCGACCGCGCGGGAGACCCAGTACTTC. Its translation is CASSPTARETQYF.

The V and J genes are TRBV4-1 and TRBJ1-2, with D possibly matching TRBD1 (5 bases). V was cut by 1 base and J by 6 bases, with 15 bases left in between. Germline CDR1 and CDR2: MGHRA and YSYEKL. This CDR3 spans 15 amino acids. CDR3 sequence reads: CASSQGWGVEDGYTF. The CDR3 DNA is TGCGCCAGCAGCCAAGGATGGGGGGTTGAGGATGGCTACACCTTC.

The V and J genes are TRBV28 and TRBJ2-1; D is unclear. This CDR3 is built from 15 residues. Germline CDR1 MDHEN, CDR2 SYDVKM. V shed 6 bases and J shed 0 bases, with 12 bases lying between them. The CDR3, as DNA: TGTGCCAGCAGGGCTGGACCGAGCTCCTACAATGAGCAGTTCTTC. It encodes CASRAGPSSYNEQFF.

CDR3 region: CASSSSGSSYEQYV. CDR3 coding DNA: TGTGCCAGCAGTTCTAGCGGGTCCTCCTACGAGCAGTACGTC. The V call is TRBV12-3 or TRBV12-4, the J call TRBJ2-7; TRBD2 agrees at 8 bases. V dropped 4 bases and J dropped 0; count of bases not matched to a gene: 2. The CDR3 runs 14 residues.

The chain uses TRBV7-9 and TRBJ2-2, with 8 bases matching TRBD2. V was pared by 5 bases and J by 2 bases, with 7 bases of the junction left unmatched. This CDR3 is 16 amino acids long. Germline V gene sequence: CDR1 SEHNR, CDR2 FQNEAQ (reference sequence). The CDR3 nucleotides are TGTGCCAGCAGCCCCCTGGGACTAGGTAACACCGGGGAGCTGTTTTTT. It encodes CASSPLGLGNTGELFF.

This clonotype came up a few times. This chain connects TRBV4-3 to TRBJ2-1; D gene uncertain. The CDR3 consists of 15 residues. V dropped 4 bases and J dropped 6 bases, with 16 bases sitting between them. Looked up from germline, CDR1 is LGHNA and CDR2 is YSLEER. CDR3: CASSPAMWVGNEQFF. DNA for the CDR3: TGCGCCAGCAGCCCCGCTATGTGGGTTGGCAATGAGCAGTTCTTC.

This clonotype was detected only a few times. The V gene is TRBV20-1, the J gene TRBJ2-7, with no clear D. Trimming removed 0 bases from V and 3 bases from J, with 6 bases in between. The germline V gene has CDR1 DFQATT and CDR2 SNEGSKA (reference sequence). The CDR3 has 12 amino acids. CDR3 in amino acids: CSARDFSYEQYF. CDR3 bases: TGCAGTGCTAGAGACTTCAGCTACGAGCAGTACTTC.

The chain is built from TRBV12-3 or TRBV12-4 and TRBJ1-1; D is possibly TRBD1 (5 bases). V was shortened by 1 base and J by 1 base, with 7 bases between the two germline ends. CDR3 length: 14 residues. CDR3 sequence (DNA): TGTGCCAGCAGTTTAGAGGGGTCGAACACTGAAGCTTTCTTT. Translation: CASSLEGSNTEAFF.

This clonotype was counted ten times or more. V is TRBV12-3 or TRBV12-4 and J is TRBJ2-7; the match to TRBD1 covers 10 bases. With 2 bases clipped from V and 0 bases from J, the junction kept 10 bases outside the gene matches. This CDR3 spans 18 amino acids. CDR3 in amino acids: CASSLIPGQGPSSYEQYV. The CDR3 nucleotides are TGTGCCAGCAGTTTAATCCCGGGACAGGGGCCGAGCTCCTACGAGCAGTACGTC.